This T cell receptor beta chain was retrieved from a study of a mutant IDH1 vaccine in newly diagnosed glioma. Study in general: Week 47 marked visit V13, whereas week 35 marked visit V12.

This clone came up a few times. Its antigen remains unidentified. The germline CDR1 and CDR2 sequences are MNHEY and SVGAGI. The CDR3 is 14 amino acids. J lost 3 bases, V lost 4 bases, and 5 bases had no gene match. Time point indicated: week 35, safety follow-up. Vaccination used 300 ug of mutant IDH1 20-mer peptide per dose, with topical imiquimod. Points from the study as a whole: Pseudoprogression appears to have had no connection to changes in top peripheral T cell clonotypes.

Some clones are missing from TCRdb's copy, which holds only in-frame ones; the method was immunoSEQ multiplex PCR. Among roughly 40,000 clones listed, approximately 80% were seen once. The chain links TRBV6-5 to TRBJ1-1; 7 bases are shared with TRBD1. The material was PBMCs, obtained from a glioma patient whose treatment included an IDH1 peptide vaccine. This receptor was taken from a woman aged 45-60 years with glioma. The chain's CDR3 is CASSWARGDTEAFF. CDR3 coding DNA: TGTGCCAGCAGTTGGGCCAGGGGGGACACTGAAGCTTTCTTT.